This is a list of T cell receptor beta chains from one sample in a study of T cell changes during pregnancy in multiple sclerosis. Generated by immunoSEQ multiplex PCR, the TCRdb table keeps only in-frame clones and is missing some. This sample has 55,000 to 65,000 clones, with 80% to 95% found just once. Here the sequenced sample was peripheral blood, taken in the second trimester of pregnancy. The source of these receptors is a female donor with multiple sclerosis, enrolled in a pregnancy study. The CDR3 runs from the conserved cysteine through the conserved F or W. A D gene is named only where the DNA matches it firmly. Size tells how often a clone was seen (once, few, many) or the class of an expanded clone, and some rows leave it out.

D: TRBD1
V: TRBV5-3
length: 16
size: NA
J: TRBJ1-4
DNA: TGTGCCAGAAGCTCTGCAGGGGGTCCAGCTAATGAAAAACTGTTTTTT
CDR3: CARSSAGGPANEKLFF

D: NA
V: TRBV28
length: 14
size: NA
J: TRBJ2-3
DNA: TGTGCCAGCACCTATGGAGGGGCTGGAGATACGCAGTATTTT
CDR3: CASTYGGAGDTQYF

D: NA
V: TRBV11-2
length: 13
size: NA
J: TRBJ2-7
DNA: TGTGCCAGCAGCTGGCGTTCAGGACTCGAGCAGTACTTC
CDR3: CASSWRSGLEQYF

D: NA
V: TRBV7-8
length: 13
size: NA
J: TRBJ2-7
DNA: TGTGCCAGCAGCTTTACAGGGAATTACGAGCAGTACTTC
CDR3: CASSFTGNYEQYF

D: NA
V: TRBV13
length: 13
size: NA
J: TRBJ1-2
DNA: TGTGCCAGCACCACTGCCCAAAACTATGGCTACACCTTC
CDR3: CASTTAQNYGYTF

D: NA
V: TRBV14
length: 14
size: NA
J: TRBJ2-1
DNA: TGTGCCAGCAGCCGCGACGCAGGTCGGAATGAGCAGTTCTTC
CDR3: CASSRDAGRNEQFF

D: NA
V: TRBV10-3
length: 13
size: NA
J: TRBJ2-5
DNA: TGTGCCATCAGTGACAGGGCGAGAGAGACCCAGTACTTC
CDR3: CAISDRARETQYF

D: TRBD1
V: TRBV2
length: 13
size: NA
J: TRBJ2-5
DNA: TGTGCCAGCACCTGGGCAGGGGGAGAGACCCAGTACTTC
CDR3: CASTWAGGETQYF

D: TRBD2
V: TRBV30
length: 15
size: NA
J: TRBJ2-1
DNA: TGTGCCTCCTCGGTGTCGGGAGGAGGGGACAATGAGCAGTTCTTC
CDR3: CASSVSGGGDNEQFF

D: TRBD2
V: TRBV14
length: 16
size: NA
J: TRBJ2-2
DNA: TGTGCCAGCAGCCAACCGCGGGGGATCAACACCGGGGAGCTGTTTTTT
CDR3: CASSQPRGINTGELFF

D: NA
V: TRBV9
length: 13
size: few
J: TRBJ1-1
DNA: TGTGCCAGCAGCGTACAGGATTACACTGAAGCTTTCTTT
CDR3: CASSVQDYTEAFF

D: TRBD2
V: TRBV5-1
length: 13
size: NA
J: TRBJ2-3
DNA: TGCGCCAGCAGCTTGACTAGCGGTCTAACGCAGTATTTT
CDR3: CASSLTSGLTQYF

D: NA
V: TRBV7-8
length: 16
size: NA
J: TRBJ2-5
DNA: TGTGCCAGCAGCTTAGCGGTCGGTTCTACCCAAGAGACCCAGTACTTC
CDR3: CASSLAVGSTQETQYF

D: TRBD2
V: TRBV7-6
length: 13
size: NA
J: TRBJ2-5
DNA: TGTGCCAGCAGCCCCGGGACTAGCGACCCCCAGTACTTC
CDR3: CASSPGTSDPQYF

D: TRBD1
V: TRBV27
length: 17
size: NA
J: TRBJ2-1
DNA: TGTGCCAGCAGTCGGACAGGCCGCTTTACCGGAAACTATGAGCAGTTCTTC
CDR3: CASSRTGRFTGNYEQFF

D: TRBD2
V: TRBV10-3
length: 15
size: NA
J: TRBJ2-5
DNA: TGTGCCACTGGGGGTAGCGGGCCGTACCAAGAGACCCAGTACTTC
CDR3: CATGGSGPYQETQYF

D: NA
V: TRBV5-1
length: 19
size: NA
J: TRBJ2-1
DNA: TGCGCCAGCAGAGATGCACCGGGACTCCTACGTAACTCCTACAATGAGCAGTTCTTC
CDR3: CASRDAPGLLRNSYNEQFF

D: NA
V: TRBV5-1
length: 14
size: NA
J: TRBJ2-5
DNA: TGCGCCAGCAGCTTGGTAGGAGGGGAAGAGACCCAGTACTTC
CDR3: CASSLVGGEETQYF

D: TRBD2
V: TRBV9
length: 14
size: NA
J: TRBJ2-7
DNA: TGTGCCAGCAGCCCTAGCGGGGCTTACTACGAGCAGTACTTC
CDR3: CASSPSGAYYEQYF

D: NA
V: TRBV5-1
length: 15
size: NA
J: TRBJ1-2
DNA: TGCGCCAGCAGCTTGCAGGGAGGTCTAGGTTATGGCTACACCTTC
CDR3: CASSLQGGLGYGYTF

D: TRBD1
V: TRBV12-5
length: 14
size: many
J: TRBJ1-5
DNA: TGTGCTAGTGGTCGGGACAGCTTCAATCAGCCCCAGCATTTT
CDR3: CASGRDSFNQPQHF

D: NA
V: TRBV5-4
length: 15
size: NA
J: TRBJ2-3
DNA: TGTGCCAGCAGTACTAAGGATGGGAGCACAGATACGCAGTATTTT
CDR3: CASSTKDGSTDTQYF

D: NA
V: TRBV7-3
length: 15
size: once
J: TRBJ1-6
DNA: TGTGCCAGCAGCTCAGGGATAAACTCTAATTCACCCCTCCACTTT
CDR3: CASSSGINSNSPLHF

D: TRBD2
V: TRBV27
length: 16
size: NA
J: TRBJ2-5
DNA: TGTGCCAGCAAGAGGGGGACTAGCGGGCCCCGGGAGACCCAGTACTTC
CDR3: CASKRGTSGPRETQYF

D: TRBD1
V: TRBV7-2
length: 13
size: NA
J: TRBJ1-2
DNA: TGTGCCAGCAGCCGACAGGGCTTCTATGGCTACACCTTC
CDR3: CASSRQGFYGYTF

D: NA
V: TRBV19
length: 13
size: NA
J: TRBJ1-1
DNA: TGTGCCAGTAGGGAGACCGCGAGCACTGAAGCTTTCTTT
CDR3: CASRETASTEAFF

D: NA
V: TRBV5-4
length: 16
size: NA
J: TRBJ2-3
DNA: TGTGCCAGCAGCTTGACTAGGGGGGGGAACACAGATACGCAGTATTTT
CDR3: CASSLTRGGNTDTQYF

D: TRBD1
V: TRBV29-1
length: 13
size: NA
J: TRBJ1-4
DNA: TGCAGCGGCCGAGGGGGCGCGGGTGAAAAACTGTTTTTT
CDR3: CSGRGGAGEKLFF

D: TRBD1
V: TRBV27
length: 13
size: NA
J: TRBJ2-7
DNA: TGTGCCAGCAGTTTCTACAGGGGTTACGAGCAGTACTTC
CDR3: CASSFYRGYEQYF

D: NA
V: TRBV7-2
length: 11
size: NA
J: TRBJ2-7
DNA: TGTGCCAGCAGCCTCTCCTACGAGCAGTACTTC
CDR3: CASSLSYEQYF

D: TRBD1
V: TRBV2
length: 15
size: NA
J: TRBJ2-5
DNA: TGTGCCAGCAGTACCTGGGGACAGCCAGATGAGACCCAGTACTTC
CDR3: CASSTWGQPDETQYF

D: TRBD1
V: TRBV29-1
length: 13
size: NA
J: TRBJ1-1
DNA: TGCAGCGTTGAGAGACAGGGGGCGACTGAAGCTTTCTTT
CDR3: CSVERQGATEAFF

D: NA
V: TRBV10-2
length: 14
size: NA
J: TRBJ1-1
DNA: TGCGCCACCAGCAGTAGGACTGGCGGCACTGAAGCTTTCTTT
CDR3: CATSSRTGGTEAFF

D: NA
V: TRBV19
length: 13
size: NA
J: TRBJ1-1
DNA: TGTGCCAGTATCTCTGGGGCGGCGGTAGAAGCTTTCTTT
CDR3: CASISGAAVEAFF

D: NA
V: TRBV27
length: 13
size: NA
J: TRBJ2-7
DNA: TGTGCCAGCAGTAACCTCAGGCGAAACGAGCAGTACTTC
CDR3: CASSNLRRNEQYF

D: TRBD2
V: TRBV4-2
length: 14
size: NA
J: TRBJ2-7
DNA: TGTGCCAGCAGCCAAGGGACTAGCGGGAGCGAGCAGTACTTC
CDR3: CASSQGTSGSEQYF

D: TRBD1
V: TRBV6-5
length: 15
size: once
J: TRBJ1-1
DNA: TGTGCCAGCAGTTACTCGAGGACAGGGGACACTGAAGCTTTCTTT
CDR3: CASSYSRTGDTEAFF

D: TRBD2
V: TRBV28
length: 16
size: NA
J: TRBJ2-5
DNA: TGTGCCAGCAGTATGAGGACTAGCGGGAGCGGAGAGACCCAGTACTTC
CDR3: CASSMRTSGSGETQYF

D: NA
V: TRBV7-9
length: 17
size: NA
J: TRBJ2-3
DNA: TGTGCCAGCAGCTTAGATGGATCTGGGAGGATTGCAGATACGCAGTATTTT
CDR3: CASSLDGSGRIADTQYF

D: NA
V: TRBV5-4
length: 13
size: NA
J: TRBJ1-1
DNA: TGTGCCAGCAGTTACAGACAGAACACTGAAGCTTTCTTT
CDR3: CASSYRQNTEAFF

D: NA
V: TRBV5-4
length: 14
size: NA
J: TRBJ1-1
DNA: TGTGCCAGCAGCTTGGGTACGGGGGGCGCTTCGGCTTTCTTT
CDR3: CASSLGTGGASAFF

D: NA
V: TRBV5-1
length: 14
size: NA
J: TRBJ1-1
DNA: TGCGCCAGCAGCTTGGATCGGGGGAACACTGAAGCTTTCTTT
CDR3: CASSLDRGNTEAFF

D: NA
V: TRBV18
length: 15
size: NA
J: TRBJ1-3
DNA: TGTGCCAGCTCACCAGGGGCAGGGCCTGGAAACACCATATATTTT
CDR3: CASSPGAGPGNTIYF

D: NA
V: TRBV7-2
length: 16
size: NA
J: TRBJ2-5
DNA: TGTGCCAGCAGCTTTCGTGGCGGCGCGGGGTGGGAGACCCAGTACTTC
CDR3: CASSFRGGAGWETQYF

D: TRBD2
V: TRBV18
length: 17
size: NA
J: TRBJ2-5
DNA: TGTGCCAGCTCACCCCGATATCAGCGGGAGAAACTAGAGACCCAGTACTTC
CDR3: CASSPRYQREKLETQYF

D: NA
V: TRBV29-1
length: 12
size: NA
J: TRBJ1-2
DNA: TGCAGCGTAGGGACATCGAACTATGGCTACACCTTC
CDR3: CSVGTSNYGYTF

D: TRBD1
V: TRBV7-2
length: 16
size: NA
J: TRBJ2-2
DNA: TGTGCCAGCAGCTTACTAGGGACAGGGGGAACCGGGGAGCTGTTTTTT
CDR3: CASSLLGTGGTGELFF

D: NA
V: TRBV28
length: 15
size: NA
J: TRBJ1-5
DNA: TGTGCCAGCAGTCCAGGACAGACCCGCAATCAGCCCCAGCATTTT
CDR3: CASSPGQTRNQPQHF

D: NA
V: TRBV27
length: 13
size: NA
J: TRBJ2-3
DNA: TGTGCCAGCAGTTCCCACCCGGCAGATACGCAGTATTTT
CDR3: CASSSHPADTQYF

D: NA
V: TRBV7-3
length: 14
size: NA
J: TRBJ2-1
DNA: TGTGCCAGCAGCTTGCGCGTCCAGGACAATGAGCAGTTCTTC
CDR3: CASSLRVQDNEQFF

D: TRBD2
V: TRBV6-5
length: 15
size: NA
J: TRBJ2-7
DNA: TGTGCCAGCAGCCCTACTAGCGGGTCCTCCTACGAGCAGTACTTC
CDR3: CASSPTSGSSYEQYF

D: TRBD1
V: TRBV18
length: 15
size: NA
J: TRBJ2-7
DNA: TGTGCCAGCTCACCACCGACAGGGGAGTTTCTGGAGCAGTACTTC
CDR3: CASSPPTGEFLEQYF

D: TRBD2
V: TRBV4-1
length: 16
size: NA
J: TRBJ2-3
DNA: TGCGCCAGCAGCCCGAAACTAGCGGGAGGGTCAGATACGCAGTATTTT
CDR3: CASSPKLAGGSDTQYF